This TCR beta chain was sequenced in a study of metastatic and nonmetastatic thyroid tumors. About the study: It was across blood and tumor or nodule tissue from malignant and benign thyroid patients that repertoires were compared.

Trimming at V came to 5 bases and at J to 3 bases, leaving 8 bases not matched to a gene. This CDR3 is built from 16 residues. Germline V CDR1 and CDR2: MRHNA, SNTAGT. This clone was counted ten times or more. Antigen unknown. In the original analysis: Differences in CDR3 between clinicopathological groups were drawn on to build a classifier intended to discriminate distant-metastatic papillary thyroid cancer patients. TCRdb ran MiXCR on the PCR reads. These V and J calls are TCRdb output, not the study's own analysis. The sample contains tens of thousands of clones, 20% to 25% of which appear only once. Not a single patient had been given any form of treatment at any point before undergoing thyroid surgery. Study results and caveats: Significantly greater TCR beta diversity was reportedly found in malignant thyroid tumors than in benign nodules (in blood and tumor).

This clonotype was sampled from a male donor with papillary thyroid cancer or a benign thyroid nodule (not recorded which). Some clones in this sample may be carry-over from other donors' samples. The material sequenced was blood. The J gene is TRBJ2-1, the V gene TRBV6-4; 9 bases agree with TRBD2. CDR3 protein: CASSPLAGAFYNEQFF. CDR3 nucleotide sequence: TGTGCCAGCAGTCCCTTAGCGGGAGCCTTCTACAATGAGCAGTTCTTC.